This is a list of T cell receptor beta chains from one sample in a study of tumor-infiltrating lymphocytes in oesophageal squamous cell carcinoma. TCRdb re-called the PCR reads with MiXCR, one entry per CDR3 protein. The table lists more than 10,000 distinct CDR3 sequences, around 55% of them singletons, with 36% in the top ten. Input material: esophageal tumor tissue. The receptor source for this set is a male donor with esophageal squamous cell carcinoma. Each CDR3 is given with its conserved first and last residue. D genes are given only for firm matches. Clone size, where shown, is once, few, many, or a class for clones that have expanded.

d_call j_call clone_size v_call cdr3_nt cdr3_aa
TRBD2 TRBJ2-1 NA TRBV6-2/TRBV6-3 TGTGCCAGCAGTCCTCGGGAGGCCTCCTACAATGAGCAGTTCTTC CASSPREASYNEQFF
NA TRBJ2-3 medium-sized TRBV7-3 TGTGCCAGCAGCCGACGGCACAGCACAGATACGCAGTATTTT CASSRRHSTDTQYF
TRBD2 TRBJ2-7 NA TRBV28 TGTGCCAGCAGGACTAGCGGGAGCCTCAATGAGCAGTACTTC CASRTSGSLNEQYF
TRBD1 TRBJ1-3 few TRBV2 TGTGCCAGCAGCGCCGGGACAGCTGCAGCCGGAAACACCATATATTTT CASSAGTAAAGNTIYF
NA TRBJ2-1 NA TRBV7-3 TGTGCCAGCAGCTTATCACGCGACAATGAGCAGTTCTTC CASSLSRDNEQFF
TRBD1 TRBJ2-3 NA TRBV28 TGTGCCAGCGCCGGGACAGGGTTGGGCCAGGCAGATACGCAGTATTTT CASAGTGLGQADTQYF
NA TRBJ2-6 few TRBV7-3 TGTGCCAGCAGCTTAATGTCCTCTGGGGCCAACGTCCTGACTTTC CASSLMSSGANVLTF
NA TRBJ2-4 once TRBV5-6 TGTGCCAGCAGCTTGGGCGCGGGGGCAGCCAAAAACATTCAGTACTTC CASSLGAGAAKNIQYF
NA TRBJ2-7 many TRBV11-2 TGTGCCAGCAGCTTCCCAGGGGGGTGGGGCGAGCAGTACTTC CASSFPGGWGEQYF
NA TRBJ1-2 NA TRBV7-2 TGTGCCAGCAGCTTATATCGGGACTATGGCTACACCTTC CASSLYRDYGYTF
TRBD1 TRBJ2-7 NA TRBV5-8 TGTGCCAGAAGCTTTATATCAGGGGGCCTATCCTACAATGAGCAGTACTTC CARSFISGGLSYNEQYF
TRBD1 TRBJ2-1 NA TRBV6-8 TGTGCCAGCAGTTACTTGCGGACAGGAGCTAATGAGCAGTTCTTC CASSYLRTGANEQFF
NA TRBJ2-6 few TRBV24-1 TGTGCCACCAATACCGGGACTTTC CATNTGTF
NA TRBJ1-2 NA TRBV2 TGTGCCAGCAGTGATATCGGTACAGGTTTAGCTAACTATGGCTACACCTTC CASSDIGTGLANYGYTF
NA TRBJ2-7 NA TRBV12-3/TRBV12-4 TGTGCCAGCAGTCCCCCACACGGGAAGGATTCACCCCTCCACTTC CASSPPHGKDSPLHF
NA TRBJ2-4 NA TRBV20-1 TGCAGTGCTAGCGGGTCGGGGAGCTACGAGCAGAACTTC CSASGSGSYEQNF
TRBD2 TRBJ2-3 many TRBV6-1 TGTGCCAGCAGTGCAAGGACTAGCGGCAACACAGATACGCAGTATTTT CASSARTSGNTDTQYF
TRBD1 TRBJ2-5 many TRBV6-1 TGTGCCAGCAGCAAATTTCGACAGGGGGCCGGGGCGGAGACCCAGTACTTC CASSKFRQGAGAETQYF
NA TRBJ1-3 large TRBV6-2/TRBV6-3 TGTGCCAGCAGTTCCCGACAGATCTCTGGAAACACCATATATTTT CASSSRQISGNTIYF
NA TRBJ2-5 NA TRBV3-1 TGTGCCAGCAGCCAGGCAGGGAATTTGGCTAGGGAGACCCAGTACTTC CASSQAGNLARETQYF